A selection of T cell receptor beta chains follows, all from one sample in a study of cytomegalovirus exposure and HLA in healthy donors. Data came from immunoSEQ multiplex PCR; TCRdb stores just in-frame clones and leaves some out. Of roughly 230,000 clones in the sample, around 78% are singletons; the top ten hold about 0.47%. Sequenced input: PBMCs. Every receptor here comes from a boy aged 10-17 years in good health and CMV-seronegative. CDR3s include the opening cysteine and the closing phenylalanine or tryptophan. Each record gives: clone size, J gene, V gene, CDR3 length, D gene, CDR3 protein, CDR3 DNA. The D gene is left open where the match is weak. Expanded clones get a size class; other rows say once, few or many, or leave the size out.

abundance: NA; j_gene: TRBJ2-2; v_gene: TRBV30; len: 16; d_gene: NA; CDR3aa: CAWKGWSTANTGELFF; CDR3nt: TGTGCCTGGAAAGGCTGGAGCACCGCGAACACCGGGGAGCTGTTTTTT
abundance: few; j_gene: TRBJ1-5; v_gene: TRBV6-1; len: 15; d_gene: TRBD1; CDR3aa: CASKNRGQSNQPQHF; CDR3nt: TGTGCCAGCAAAAACAGGGGGCAGAGCAATCAGCCCCAGCATTTT
abundance: NA; j_gene: TRBJ1-4; v_gene: TRBV10-3; len: 14; d_gene: NA; CDR3aa: CAISEVFRGEKLFF; CDR3nt: TGTGCCATCAGTGAGGTCTTTCGGGGTGAAAAACTGTTTTTT
abundance: NA; j_gene: TRBJ2-3; v_gene: TRBV30; len: 15; d_gene: NA; CDR3aa: CAWSARRTGTDTQYF; CDR3nt: TGTGCCTGGAGTGCCAGACGTACAGGGACAGATACGCAGTATTTT
abundance: NA; j_gene: TRBJ1-6; v_gene: TRBV30; len: 14; d_gene: TRBD1; CDR3aa: CAWSLTGGVSPLHF; CDR3nt: TGTGCCTGGAGTTTGACAGGGGGCGTTTCACCCCTCCACTTT
abundance: NA; j_gene: TRBJ1-1; v_gene: TRBV5-1; len: 15; d_gene: TRBD1; CDR3aa: CASSWGDRDNTEAFF; CDR3nt: TGCGCCAGCAGCTGGGGGGACAGGGACAACACTGAAGCTTTCTTT
abundance: NA; j_gene: TRBJ2-7; v_gene: TRBV18; len: 15; d_gene: TRBD1; CDR3aa: CASSPRDRGVYEQYF; CDR3nt: TGTGCCAGCTCACCACGGGACAGGGGGGTATACGAGCAGTACTTC
abundance: few; j_gene: TRBJ1-2; v_gene: TRBV5-8; len: 16; d_gene: TRBD1; CDR3aa: CASSSRSGQGVYGYTF; CDR3nt: TGTGCCAGCAGCTCTAGATCGGGACAGGGAGTCTATGGCTACACCTTC
abundance: NA; j_gene: TRBJ2-1; v_gene: TRBV7-9; len: 15; d_gene: TRBD2; CDR3aa: CASRPTSGRGNEQFF; CDR3nt: TGTGCCAGCAGGCCCACTAGCGGGAGGGGCAATGAGCAGTTCTTC
abundance: NA; j_gene: TRBJ2-3; v_gene: TRBV5-1; len: 13; d_gene: NA; CDR3aa: CASGLQGTDTQYF; CDR3nt: TGCGCCAGCGGGTTACAGGGCACAGATACGCAGTATTTT
abundance: NA; j_gene: TRBJ1-1; v_gene: TRBV7-9; len: 16; d_gene: NA; CDR3aa: CASSSFRYDTNTEAFF; CDR3nt: TGTGCCAGCAGCTCATTCCGATACGACACGAACACTGAAGCTTTCTTT
abundance: NA; j_gene: TRBJ1-2; v_gene: TRBV29-1; len: 14; d_gene: TRBD1; CDR3aa: CSVTTGDSNYGYTF; CDR3nt: TGCAGCGTTACTACAGGGGACTCTAACTATGGCTACACCTTC
abundance: NA; j_gene: TRBJ1-1; v_gene: TRBV6-5; len: 13; d_gene: NA; CDR3aa: CASSPSTNTEAFF; CDR3nt: TGTGCCAGCAGCCCGAGTACTAACACTGAAGCTTTCTTT
abundance: NA; j_gene: TRBJ1-6; v_gene: TRBV5-4; len: 19; d_gene: NA; CDR3aa: CASSLSLSGGGSYNSPLHF; CDR3nt: TGTGCCAGCAGCTTGTCTCTTTCTGGGGGGGGCTCCTATAATTCACCCCTCCACTTT
abundance: NA; j_gene: TRBJ2-7; v_gene: TRBV4-1; len: 14; d_gene: NA; CDR3aa: CASSPFQGGDEQYF; CDR3nt: TGCGCCAGCAGCCCCTTTCAAGGAGGTGACGAGCAGTACTTC
abundance: NA; j_gene: TRBJ1-5; v_gene: TRBV7-9; len: 12; d_gene: NA; CDR3aa: CASSPSNQPQHF; CDR3nt: TGTGCCAGCAGCCCTTCCAATCAGCCCCAGCATTTT
abundance: NA; j_gene: TRBJ1-1; v_gene: TRBV5-5; len: 12; d_gene: NA; CDR3aa: CASSFVNTEAFF; CDR3nt: TGTGCCAGCAGCTTCGTGAACACTGAAGCTTTCTTT
abundance: few; j_gene: TRBJ1-1; v_gene: TRBV4-1; len: 15; d_gene: TRBD1; CDR3aa: CASSPGGTADTEAFF; CDR3nt: TGCGCCAGCAGCCCGGGGGGGACAGCAGACACTGAAGCTTTCTTT
abundance: NA; j_gene: TRBJ1-5; v_gene: TRBV30; len: 15; d_gene: NA; CDR3aa: CAWSPTRHRGQPQHF; CDR3nt: TGTGCCTGGAGCCCTACCCGTCATCGGGGTCAGCCCCAGCATTTT
abundance: NA; j_gene: TRBJ2-7; v_gene: TRBV11-3; len: 15; d_gene: NA; CDR3aa: CASSSPRVRTYEQYF; CDR3nt: TGTGCCAGCAGCTCTCCGCGGGTCAGAACCTACGAGCAGTACTTC
abundance: NA; j_gene: TRBJ2-7; v_gene: TRBV11-3; len: 12; d_gene: NA; CDR3aa: CASSQTDYEQYF; CDR3nt: TGTGCCAGCAGTCAAACAGATTACGAGCAGTACTTC
abundance: NA; j_gene: TRBJ2-5; v_gene: TRBV19; len: 13; d_gene: NA; CDR3aa: CASLGRGGETQYF; CDR3nt: TGTGCCAGTCTCGGTCGTGGAGGAGAGACCCAGTACTTC
abundance: NA; j_gene: TRBJ1-1; v_gene: TRBV25-1; len: 17; d_gene: NA; CDR3aa: CASSDHPGLRGNTEAFF; CDR3nt: TGTGCCAGCAGTGATCATCCAGGGCTACGAGGGAACACTGAAGCTTTCTTT
abundance: NA; j_gene: TRBJ1-1; v_gene: TRBV18; len: 15; d_gene: NA; CDR3aa: CASSPATTGYTEAFF; CDR3nt: TGTGCCAGCTCACCCGCGACGACAGGCTACACTGAAGCTTTCTTT
abundance: once; j_gene: TRBJ2-3; v_gene: TRBV19; len: 14; d_gene: NA; CDR3aa: CASSIVRGEDTQYF; CDR3nt: TGTGCCAGTAGTATAGTGCGCGGGGAAGATACGCAGTATTTT
abundance: NA; j_gene: TRBJ2-2; v_gene: TRBV29-1; len: 12; d_gene: TRBD1; CDR3aa: CSATGVAGELFF; CDR3nt: TGCAGCGCGACAGGGGTGGCCGGGGAGCTGTTTTTT
abundance: NA; j_gene: TRBJ2-3; v_gene: TRBV20-1; len: 11; d_gene: NA; CDR3aa: CSAATRNTQYF; CDR3nt: TGCAGTGCTGCGACTAGGAATACGCAGTATTTT
abundance: NA; j_gene: TRBJ1-2; v_gene: TRBV14; len: 13; d_gene: NA; CDR3aa: CASSQVLSYGYTF; CDR3nt: TGTGCCAGCAGCCAAGTACTGAGCTATGGCTACACCTTC
abundance: once; j_gene: TRBJ2-7; v_gene: TRBV5-6; len: 14; d_gene: NA; CDR3aa: CASSLGPDFYEQYF; CDR3nt: TGTGCCAGCAGCTTGGGTCCAGACTTCTACGAGCAGTACTTC
abundance: NA; j_gene: TRBJ1-2; v_gene: TRBV18; len: 16; d_gene: TRBD1; CDR3aa: CASSRRDSGTDYGYTF; CDR3nt: TGTGCCAGCTCACGAAGGGACAGTGGAACGGACTATGGCTACACCTTC
abundance: once; j_gene: TRBJ1-1; v_gene: TRBV11-2; len: 15; d_gene: NA; CDR3aa: CASSFSAGSRTEAFF; CDR3nt: TGTGCCAGCAGCTTTAGCGCGGGGTCAAGGACTGAAGCTTTCTTT
abundance: NA; j_gene: TRBJ2-2; v_gene: TRBV27; len: 14; d_gene: NA; CDR3aa: CASSSTGYTGELFF; CDR3nt: TGTGCCAGCAGTTCCACAGGTTACACCGGGGAGCTGTTTTTT
abundance: NA; j_gene: TRBJ2-1; v_gene: TRBV7-9; len: 19; d_gene: TRBD2; CDR3aa: CARAQPGTSGGATYNEQFF; CDR3nt: TGTGCCCGCGCCCAGCCCGGGACTAGCGGGGGGGCTACTTACAATGAGCAGTTCTTC
abundance: NA; j_gene: TRBJ2-1; v_gene: TRBV4-1; len: 15; d_gene: NA; CDR3aa: CASSLRPIRGNEQFF; CDR3nt: TGCGCCAGCAGCCTCCGCCCGATAAGGGGCAATGAGCAGTTCTTC
abundance: NA; j_gene: TRBJ2-7; v_gene: TRBV6-1; len: 11; d_gene: NA; CDR3aa: CASSESSEQYF; CDR3nt: TGTGCCAGCAGTGAATCCTCCGAGCAGTACTTC
abundance: NA; j_gene: TRBJ2-1; v_gene: TRBV25-1; len: 18; d_gene: NA; CDR3aa: CASSEGGGGSYSYNEQFF; CDR3nt: TGTGCCAGCAGTGAAGGAGGGGGGGGGTCCTACTCCTACAATGAGCAGTTCTTC
abundance: NA; j_gene: TRBJ1-2; v_gene: TRBV6-1; len: 13; d_gene: NA; CDR3aa: CASSGSGGYGYTF; CDR3nt: TGTGCCAGCAGTGGGAGCGGCGGCTATGGCTACACCTTC